This passage covers 21 T cell receptor beta chains from one sample sequenced in a study of T cell changes during pregnancy in multiple sclerosis. This table comes from immunoSEQ multiplex PCR, and its TCRdb copy is limited to in-frame clones, with some not included. The table lists 30,000 to 40,000 clones, about 88% of them singletons, with 6.5% to 8.5% in the top ten. This sample comprised CD8+ T cells from peripheral blood mononuclear cells, obtained in the third trimester of pregnancy. The receptors stem from a female donor with multiple sclerosis, enrolled in a pregnancy study.

The chain recombines TRBV4-3 with TRBJ1-2; D remains ambiguous. The CDR3 is made up of 15 amino acids. Germline-derived CDR1 and CDR2 are LGHNA and YSLEER. Trimming pared 0 bases from V and 4 bases from J, leaving 12 bases between. The CDR3 bases are TGCGCCAGCAGCCAAGATCGAACAATCCTCTATGGCTACACCTTC. This gives the protein CASSQDRTILYGYTF.

The chain employs TRBV14 and TRBJ2-7; D is perhaps TRBD2 (5 bases). Germline V gene data show CDR1 as SGHDN and CDR2 as FVKESK. The germline V and J ends were trimmed by 1 base and 1 base, with 5 bases remaining between them. The CDR3 consists of 13 residues. The CDR3, as DNA: TGTGCCAGCAGCCAAGCGGGGTCCTACGAGCAGTACTTC. This translates into CASSQAGSYEQYF.

The V gene is TRBV4-3, the J gene TRBJ2-3; weak D call: TRBD2 (6 bases). V was clipped by 0 bases and J by 4 bases, with 11 bases between them. The CDR3 covers 15 residues. Looked up from germline, CDR1 is LGHNA and CDR2 is YSLEER. The CDR3: CASSQDFGGSDTQYF. CDR3 DNA: TGCGCCAGCAGCCAAGACTTCGGGGGATCAGATACGCAGTATTTT.

The J gene is TRBJ1-1, the V gene TRBV6-5; 7 bases line up with TRBD1. Germline assignment: CDR1 MNHEY and CDR2 SVGAGI. The CDR3 covers 15 residues. Germline trimming cut 4 bases from V and 0 bases from J; bases unmatched to any gene: 5. CDR3 sequence reads: CASSLSGGLNTEAFF. The CDR3 DNA follows: TGTGCCAGCAGTTTGTCAGGGGGTCTGAACACTGAAGCTTTCTTT.

The chain employs TRBV6-5 and TRBJ1-2; weak D call: TRBD1 (6 bases). V was cut by 0 bases and J by 5 bases, with 7 bases left in between. The germline gives CDR1 MNHEY, CDR2 SVGAGI. The CDR3 runs to 13 residues. The CDR3 nucleotides are TGTGCCAGCAGTTACTCACAGGGTTATGGCTACACCTTC. Translation gives CASSYSQGYGYTF.

The chain carries TRBV5-5 and TRBJ1-4, with D hard to call. The germline CDR1 and CDR2 sequences are SGHKS and YYEKEE (reference sequence). The ends were cut back, 6 bases at V and 5 bases at J, with 5 bases in the middle. The length of the CDR3 is 11 residues. The CDR3 nucleotides read TGTGCCAGCACCCAGAATGAAAAACTGTTTTTT. Translation gives CASTQNEKLFF.

This chain joins TRBV4-3 and TRBJ2-2; TRBD2 matches 10 bases. Germline V gene lookup returns CDR1 LGHNA and CDR2 YSLEER. V lost 0 bases to trimming and J lost 10 bases; unmatched junction nucleotides: 8. This CDR3 is built from 16 residues. CDR3 in amino acids: CASSQDTSGAAQELFF. CDR3 nucleotides: TGCGCCAGCAGCCAAGATACTAGCGGGGCGGCCCAGGAGCTGTTTTTT.

The chain employs TRBV6-1 and TRBJ2-2; TRBD2 aligns across 13 bases. Germline values: CDR1 MNHNS, CDR2 SASEGT. The CDR3 is 18 amino acids. Trimming took 6 bases from V and 4 from J; bases not matched to a gene: 11. CDR3 sequence reads: CASRELAGGPAGTGELFF. The CDR3 DNA reads as TGTGCCAGCAGGGAACTAGCGGGGGGGCCTGCGGGCACCGGGGAGCTGTTTTTT.

The chain uses TRBV19 and TRBJ2-1; 8 bases map to TRBD2. The ends lost 6 bases at V and 6 bases at J; junction bases unmatched: 10. The CDR3 has 15 residues. The germline V gene has CDR1 LNHDA and CDR2 SQIVND (reference sequence). The CDR3 nucleotides are TGTGCCAGTAGCCCCAGCGGGGGTTTCGGCAATGAGCAGTTCTTC. Its protein is CASSPSGGFGNEQFF.

J is TRBJ2-3 and V is TRBV27; 9 bases are a match to TRBD1. There are 10 residues in the CDR3. The ends lost 8 bases at V and 15 bases at J; junction bases unmatched: 6. Per the germline V gene, CDR1 is MNHEY and CDR2 is SMNVEV (reference sequence). CDR3 protein: CASGGTGQYF. CDR3 coding DNA: TGTGCCAGCGGTGGGACAGGGCAATATTTT.

The chain employs TRBV5-3 and TRBJ1-1; 9 nucleotides agree with TRBD1. TRBV5-3 is labeled an ORF, and its function is uncertain. The CDR3 spans 18 residues. V lost 3 bases and J lost 3; bases outside the gene matches: 15. The CDR3 loop reads CARSSKQGARSIDTEAFF. The CDR3 bases are TGTGCCAGAAGCTCGAAACAGGGGGCGCGGAGTATCGACACTGAAGCTTTCTTT.

The rearrangement uses TRBV5-1 and TRBJ2-4; TRBD1 matches 9 bases. This CDR3 has 17 residues. The V segment lost 0 bases and the J segment 6 bases; nucleotides outside the gene matches: 10. Per the germline V gene, CDR1 is SGHRS and CDR2 is YFSETQ. CDR3 residues: CASSLDISGTGINIQYF. In DNA form, the CDR3 reads TGCGCCAGCAGCTTGGATATTTCCGGGACAGGGATAAACATTCAGTACTTC.

The chain couples TRBV7-6 to TRBJ1-1; TRBD1 matches 7 bases. Germline lookup yields CDR1 SGHVS and CDR2 FNYEAQ. The J segment lost 5 bases and the V segment lost 5 bases, leaving 8 bases of the junction unmatched. This CDR3 region has 14 residues. The CDR3 sequence is CASSPTGARTEAFF. CDR3 DNA: TGTGCCAGCAGCCCTACAGGGGCGAGGACTGAAGCTTTCTTT. Full variable domain (rest looked up from reference TRBV7-6 and TRBJ1-1): GAGVSQSPRYKVTKRGQDVALRCDPISGHVSLYWYRQALGQGPEFLTYFNYEAQQDKSGLPNDRFSAERPEGSISTLTIQRTEQRDSAMYRCASSPTGARTEAFFGQGTRLTVV.

This clone showed up just a few times. The rearrangement links TRBV5-4 to TRBJ1-1, with TRBD1 as a possible D gene (5 bases). V lost 4 bases and J 5 bases, leaving 15 bases between the germline ends. CDR3 length: 14 amino acids. CDR1 is SGHNT and CDR2 is YYREEE in the germline V gene (reference sequence). The CDR3 here is CASSRGGGRTEAFF. The CDR3 DNA is TGTGCCAGCAGCCGGGGCGGGGGAAGGACTGAAGCTTTCTTT. Filled out from reference TRBV5-4 and TRBJ1-1, the complete variable domain reads ETGVTQSPTHLIKTRGQQVTLRCSSQSGHNTVSWYQQALGQGPQFIFQYYREEENGRGNFPPRFSGLQFPNYSSELNVNALELDDSALYLCASSRGGGRTEAFFGQGTRLTVV.

This chain joins TRBV5-6 and TRBJ1-1; D gene unclear. The CDR3 is 13 residues long. V was clipped by 0 bases and J by 7 bases, with 10 bases between them. Germline loops: CDR1 SGHDT, CDR2 YYEEEE. As DNA, the CDR3 is TGTGCCAGCAGCTTGGGCGGGCGGAGTGAAGCTTTCTTT. It specifies CASSLGGRSEAFF.

The V gene is TRBV2, the J gene TRBJ1-5, with 7 bases aligning to TRBD1. The V gene end was trimmed by 4 bases and the J gene end by 4 bases; junction bases not matched to a gene: 13. The CDR3 contains 17 residues. Germline CDR1 and CDR2: SNHLY and FYNNEI. The chain's CDR3 is CASSGLLTGRPNQPQHF. DNA for the CDR3: TGTGCCAGCAGTGGCCTCTTGACAGGGAGGCCGAATCAGCCCCAGCATTTT.

The V call is TRBV19, the J call TRBJ2-1; 11 nucleotides match TRBD2. With V trimmed by 5 bases and J by 7 bases, 7 bases remained unmatched. Germline CDR1 reads LNHDA; CDR2 reads SQIVND (reference sequence). This CDR3 region has 15 residues. The CDR3 nucleotides are TGTGCCAGTAGTGTGACTAGCGGGGAAGTAAATGAGCAGTTCTTC. It codes for CASSVTSGEVNEQFF.

The chain carries TRBV5-4 and TRBJ1-4; 9 nucleotides line up with TRBD1. V shed 5 bases, J shed 3 bases, and the junction held 8 bases outside the gene matches. This CDR3 region has 16 residues. CDR1 and CDR2 from the germline V gene are SGHNT and YYREEE (reference sequence). As DNA, the CDR3 is TGTGCCAGCAGAGAGGGACAGGGTCGGTCTAATGAAAAACTGTTTTTT. It encodes CASREGQGRSNEKLFF. Full variable domain (missing parts from reference TRBV5-4 and TRBJ1-4): ETGVTQSPTHLIKTRGQQVTLRCSSQSGHNTVSWYQQALGQGPQFIFQYYREEENGRGNFPPRFSGLQFPNYSSELNVNALELDDSALYLCASREGQGRSNEKLFFGSGTQLSVL.

The chain employs TRBV7-6 and TRBJ1-1; possible D gene TRBD1, 6 bases. The CDR3 length is 13 residues. CDR1 and CDR2 from the germline V gene are SGHVS and FNYEAQ. V was shortened by 0 bases and J by 8 bases, with 10 bases between the two germline ends. The CDR3 region has the DNA TGTGCCAGCAGCTTAGCGGGGGCTGGCGAAGCTTTCTTT. Its translation is CASSLAGAGEAFF.

The chain employs TRBV7-9 and TRBJ2-1; no firm D call. The CDR3 runs 13 residues. Germline V gene data show CDR1 as SEHNR and CDR2 as FQNEAQ (reference sequence). The V end lost 7 bases, the J end lost 7 bases, and 14 bases lay between the germline ends. CDR3 sequence reads: CASNLHRVNEQFF. The DNA for the CDR3 is TGTGCCAGCAACCTACATCGGGTTAATGAGCAGTTCTTC.

The chain joins TRBV19 to TRBJ1-6; the D is unclear. V was pared by 0 bases and J by 10 bases, with 4 bases between. Germline lookup yields CDR1 LNHDA and CDR2 SQIVND (reference sequence). CDR3 length equals 12 residues. CDR3 in DNA: TGTGCCAGTAGTATAGATCGGTCACCCCTCCACTTT. It specifies CASSIDRSPLHF.